Presented here are 10 T cell receptor beta chains from one specimen sequenced in a study of T cells after yellow fever vaccination. TCRdb re-analysed the 5' RACE reads in MiXCR, keeping a single row per CDR3 protein. The data contain some 600,000 distinct CDR3 sequences, roughly a sixth of them singletons. The source material was PBMCs, sampled 5 to 6 days after the first yellow fever vaccination. The receptors originated from a man younger than 35 who received the YFV17D yellow fever vaccine.

The rearrangement links TRBV4-2 to TRBJ1-6; D unclear. The CDR3 extends over 15 amino acids. Trimming took 4 bases from V and 2 from J, leaving 9 bases between them. Germline CDR1 LGHNA, CDR2 YNFKEQ. The chain's CDR3 is CASSPLGPYNSPLHF. The CDR3 region has the DNA TGTGCCAGCAGCCCGTTAGGACCCTATAATTCACCCCTCCACTTT.

V is TRBV4-2 and J is TRBJ1-4; no clear D gene. The V end lost 7 bases, the J end lost 5 bases, and 14 bases lay between the germline ends. Germline lookup yields CDR1 LGHNA and CDR2 YNFKEQ. The CDR3 contains 14 residues. The DNA of the CDR3 is TGTGCCAGCAACCTCGGGAGTCTCAATGAAAAACTGTTTTTT. Residues: CASNLGSLNEKLFF.

A few counts support this clonotype. This chain connects TRBV5-1 to TRBJ2-1; TRBD2 matches at 11 bases. This CDR3 region has 17 residues. Unmatched junction bases numbered 20, after V lost 9 bases and J lost 9 bases. Per germline, CDR1 SGHRS and CDR2 YFSETQ. The CDR3 coding sequence is TGCGCCACCGCCTTCCTCCCTAGCGGGGGGACCCAGGGTGAGCAGTTCTTC. This translates into CATAFLPSGGTQGEQFF.

This rearrangement joins TRBV30 to TRBJ2-7, with D uncertain. Deletions cut 1 base from V and 3 bases from J, with 7 bases between. The germline V gene encodes CDR1 GTSNPN and CDR2 SVGIG (reference sequence). The CDR3 totals 12 residues. In DNA form, the CDR3 reads TGTGCCTGGAGTGCGTTCGGCTACGAGCAGTACTTC. Protein: CAWSAFGYEQYF.

This clonotype was counted between two and nine times. The rearrangement uses TRBV7-9 and TRBJ2-5; D gene ambiguous. The CDR3 totals 13 residues. Germline CDR1 SEHNR, CDR2 FQNEAQ (reference sequence). Between the trimmed V and J ends, which lost 7 bases and 3 bases, there was a span of 12 bases. CDR3 nucleotide sequence: TGTGCCAGCATCAGATGGGCGGAAGAGACCCAGTACTTC. This codes for CASIRWAEETQYF.

The chain links TRBV19 to TRBJ1-5; 7 positions agree with TRBD1. Germline loops: CDR1 LNHDA, CDR2 SQIVND (reference sequence). This CDR3 spans 15 amino acids. Unmatched junction bases numbered 10, after V lost 7 bases and J lost 4 bases. This CDR3 is CASTETGTANQPQHF. As DNA, the CDR3 is TGTGCCAGTACCGAGACCGGGACAGCAAATCAGCCCCAGCATTTT.

V and J are TRBV7-7 and TRBJ2-1; D is undetermined. The CDR3 has 14 residues. Trimming left V 5 bases short and J 5 bases short, with 13 bases between. The germline V gene has CDR1 SSHAT and CDR2 FNYEAQ (reference sequence). For the CDR3, the DNA is TGTGCCAGCAGCCCCTTGGGTTCGGACAATGAGCAGTTCTTC. Its protein product is CASSPLGSDNEQFF. Complete variable domain (other parts from reference TRBV7-7 and TRBJ2-1): GAGVSQSPRYKVTKRGQDVTLRCDPISSHATLYWYQQALGQGPEFLTYFNYEAQPDKSGLPSDRFSAERPEGSISTLTIQRTEQRDSAMYRCASSPLGSDNEQFFGPGTRLTVL.

This sequence joins TRBV5-6 and TRBJ2-1, with 9 bases lining up with TRBD1. CDR1 is SGHDT and CDR2 is YYEEEE in the germline V gene. V lost 4 bases and J lost 5; bases outside the gene matches: 10. This CDR3 region has 16 residues. CDR3 loop: CASSIEGQGLNNEQFF. CDR3 nucleotides: TGTGCCAGCAGCATCGAGGGACAGGGACTTAACAATGAGCAGTTCTTC.

The rearrangement joins TRBV7-6 to TRBJ2-2, with 7 nucleotides matching TRBD1. CDR1 SGHVS and CDR2 FNYEAQ come from the germline V gene. CDR3 length: 13 residues. Losses at the gene ends were 5 bases for V and 7 bases for J; bases not matched to a gene: 4. The CDR3 sequence is CASSVQGDGELFF. The CDR3 coding sequence is TGTGCCAGCAGCGTCCAGGGGGACGGGGAGCTGTTTTTT.

V usage is TRBV4-1 and J usage is TRBJ1-4; possible D gene TRBD1, 6 bases. Deletions cut 4 bases from V and 3 bases from J, with 18 bases between. The CDR3 consists of 17 residues. Germline lookup yields CDR1 MGHRA and CDR2 YSYEKL. The chain's CDR3 is CASSPLLKGVSNEKLFF. CDR3 nucleotide sequence: TGCGCCAGCAGCCCTCTCTTAAAGGGGGTATCTAATGAAAAACTGTTTTTT.